A single sample gave rise to the 19 T cell receptor beta chains below, sequenced in a study of blood T cell repertoires in COVID-19 (dated by TCRdb to 2020 to 2022). The receptor library was made with the immunoSEQ multiplex PCR assay. What TCRdb holds here is the immuneACCESS table cut down to in-frame rearrangements. Part of the clones is not present; checked against another copy, under half of the missing clones reflect an unresolved V gene, and the others are unexplained. The sample table lists nearly 350,000 clones, about 93% of them with a count of one. Roughly 3% of the sample lies in the top ten. The sample comprised peripheral blood. The source of these receptors is a woman aged 18-29 years who had recovered from COVID-19.

The genes are TRBV30 and TRBJ1-2, with 8 positions matching TRBD1. With 1 base clipped from V and 3 bases from J, the junction kept 10 bases outside the gene matches. Per the germline V gene, CDR1 is GTSNPN and CDR2 is SVGIG (reference sequence). The CDR3 is made up of 16 amino acids. The CDR3, as DNA: TGTGCCTGGAGTGATTGGACAGGGATTATGGACTATGGCTACACCTTC. Translation gives CAWSDWTGIMDYGYTF.

This sequence joins TRBV5-3 and TRBJ2-7, with 7 positions matching TRBD2. TRBV5-3 is treated as an ORF (open reading frame) with a function not yet certain. This CDR3 spans 14 amino acids. After removal of 4 bases from V and 0 bases from J, the junction contained 4 bases not matched to a gene. In DNA form, the CDR3 reads TGTGCCAGAAGCCGGGCTAGCGGCTCCTACGAGCAGTACGTC. Its protein is CARSRASGSYEQYV.

The chain employs TRBV29-1 and TRBJ1-2; D remains unclear. CDR3 length: 16 residues. The V gene's germline CDR1 is SQVTM and CDR2 ANQGSEA. V lost 3 bases and J 0 bases, leaving 17 bases between the germline ends. For the CDR3, the DNA is TGCAGCGTTGATTATTTTGGGGAGTTAGCTAACTATGGCTACACCTTC. Translation: CSVDYFGELANYGYTF.

The rearrangement uses TRBV28 and TRBJ2-5; D is ambiguous. The V end lost 5 bases, the J end lost 9 bases, and 16 bases lay between the germline ends. Germline CDR1 reads MDHEN; CDR2 reads SYDVKM. This CDR3 has 13 residues. This chain's CDR3 is CASSPTTPAAQYF. In nucleotides, the CDR3 is TGTGCCAGCAGTCCTACAACTCCGGCGGCCCAGTACTTC.

The chain is built from TRBV6-5 and TRBJ2-1; D perhaps matches TRBD1 (5 bases). The germline CDR1 and CDR2 sequences are MNHEY and SVGAGI. The V and J ends lost 0 bases and 7 bases respectively, with 13 bases between them. This CDR3 is built from 15 residues. The CDR3 loop is CASSYSAGPGNEQFF. CDR3 bases: TGTGCCAGCAGTTACTCGGCTGGCCCAGGGAATGAGCAGTTCTTC.

The chain has TRBV15 and TRBJ2-1; TRBD1 is a possible D gene (6 bases). Trimming stripped 2 bases from V and 4 bases from J, with 12 bases between. Germline CDR1 LNHNV, CDR2 YYDKDF (reference sequence). The CDR3 loop spans 15 amino acids. This CDR3 is CATSRKAQGYNEQFF. In DNA form, the CDR3 reads TGTGCCACCAGCAGAAAAGCCCAGGGGTACAATGAGCAGTTCTTC.

V usage is TRBV11-2 and J usage is TRBJ2-1; no definite D call. Germline V CDR1 and CDR2: SGHAT, FQNNGV. The CDR3 sequence is 12 residues long. The V end lost 5 bases, the J end lost 10 bases, and 12 bases lay between the germline ends. This CDR3 is CASSPYIGEQFF. DNA of the CDR3: TGTGCCAGCAGCCCTTATATTGGCGAGCAGTTCTTC.

The V and J genes are TRBV5-8 and TRBJ1-1, with D uncertain. Germline assignment: CDR1 SGHTS and CDR2 YDEGEE. The CDR3 consists of 19 residues. V was trimmed by 1 base and J by 0 bases, leaving 22 bases between them. CDR3 sequence: CASSLWAGYGQYMNTEAFF. CDR3 coding DNA: TGTGCCAGCAGCTTGTGGGCCGGATATGGGCAATACATGAACACTGAAGCTTTCTTT.

CDR3 residues: CASGGVQGPRYV. The CDR3 bases are TGTGCCAGCGGGGGAGTACAGGGCCCAAGGTACGTC. The chain is built from TRBV27 and TRBJ2-7; D is possibly TRBD1 (6 bases). The germline V gene encodes CDR1 MNHEY and CDR2 SMNVEV (reference sequence). The CDR3 runs to 12 residues. V dropped 8 bases and J dropped 12 bases, with 20 bases sitting between them.

The chain combines TRBV6-5 with TRBJ1-1; D might be TRBD1 (5 bases). The germline V and J ends were trimmed by 7 bases and 3 bases, with 18 bases remaining between them. This CDR3 comprises 15 residues. Germline assignment: CDR1 MNHEY and CDR2 SVGAGI. CDR3 amino acids: CASTSEQALYTEAFF. The CDR3 DNA reads TGTGCCAGCACATCGGAACAGGCTCTTTACACTGAAGCTTTCTTT.

This clone was picked up a small number of times. The chain uses TRBV13 and TRBJ1-3; D perhaps matches TRBD1 (6 bases). The ends were cut back, 3 bases at V and 5 bases at J, with 11 bases in the middle. There are 14 residues in the CDR3. Per germline, CDR1 PRHDT and CDR2 FYEKMQ (reference sequence). CDR3 protein: CASSLSGERNTIYF. In DNA, the CDR3 is TGTGCCAGCAGCTTGTCAGGGGAAAGAAACACCATATATTTT.

The genes are TRBV5-4 and TRBJ2-3; D is perhaps TRBD2 (6 bases). Germline CDR1 is SGHNT and CDR2 is YYREEE (reference sequence). The CDR3 contains 13 residues. Trimming pared 4 bases from V and 2 bases from J, leaving 8 bases between. CDR3 sequence: CASSTGLTDTQYF. The CDR3 DNA reads TGTGCCAGCAGCACGGGACTCACAGATACGCAGTATTTT.

The J gene is TRBJ2-5, the V gene TRBV2, with 7 bases aligning to TRBD1. CDR3 length equals 14 residues. J lost 3 bases, V lost 6 bases, and 7 bases had no gene match. Per the germline V gene, CDR1 is SNHLY and CDR2 is FYNNEI. The chain's CDR3 is CASSKTGLKETQYF. DNA for the CDR3: TGTGCCAGCAGCAAGACAGGGTTGAAAGAGACCCAGTACTTC.

The genes are TRBV19 and TRBJ1-1; the match to TRBD1 covers 7 bases. The V gene end was trimmed by 5 bases and the J gene end by 0 bases; junction bases not matched to a gene: 6. The germline gives CDR1 LNHDA, CDR2 SQIVND (reference sequence). There are 15 residues in the CDR3. The CDR3 nucleotides read TGTGCCAGTAGTCCCCGACAGGGCTTGAACACTGAAGCTTTCTTT. Its translation: CASSPRQGLNTEAFF.

This sequence joins TRBV4-3 and TRBJ2-1; 15 bases are a match to TRBD2. The CDR3 covers 17 residues. Trimming took 4 bases from V and 6 from J; bases not matched to a gene: 7. Germline V gene lookup returns CDR1 LGHNA and CDR2 YSLEER. Here the CDR3 DNA reads TGCGCCAGCAGCCTTGACGGACTAGCGGGAGGGTTCAATGAGCAGTTCTTC. Translation: CASSLDGLAGGFNEQFF.

This rearrangement joins TRBV6-1 to TRBJ2-1; TRBD2 aligns across 11 bases. V lost 2 bases and J lost 7; bases outside the gene matches: 16. Germline CDR1 MNHNS, CDR2 SASEGT. CDR3 size: 19 residues. In DNA, the CDR3 is TGTGCCAGCAGTGAAAAGACTAGCGGGACTCCAGGTCGGTGGAATGAGCAGTTCTTC. This codes for CASSEKTSGTPGRWNEQFF.

V and J are TRBV11-2 and TRBJ2-7; the D is unclear. Germline assignment: CDR1 SGHAT and CDR2 FQNNGV. This CDR3 comprises 13 residues. V dropped 2 bases and J dropped 3 bases, with 8 bases sitting between them. CDR3 sequence reads: CASSLLRIYEQYV. The CDR3 DNA follows: TGTGCCAGCAGCTTATTGCGGATCTACGAGCAGTACGTC.

The chain uses TRBV7-9 and TRBJ1-1, with D unclear. The V gene lost 1 base and the J gene lost 2 bases, with 8 bases spanning the gap. The CDR3 is made up of 14 amino acids. Germline V gives CDR1 SEHNR, CDR2 FQNEAQ (reference sequence). The CDR3 region is CASSLGGRNTEAFF. For the CDR3, the DNA is TGTGCCAGCAGCTTAGGTGGGCGCAACACTGAAGCTTTCTTT.

The genes are TRBV19 and TRBJ2-3; 10 nucleotides align to TRBD2. The CDR3 has 14 amino acids. With 9 bases clipped from V and 14 bases from J, the junction kept 17 bases outside the gene matches. Germline V gene data show CDR1 as LNHDA and CDR2 as SQIVND (reference sequence). CDR3 in amino acids: CASSPGLAGVGRYF. Here the CDR3 DNA reads TGTGCCAGCAGTCCTGGGCTAGCGGGAGTGGGTAGGTATTTT.